This TCR beta chain was retrieved from a study of vaccination and CD4 T cells after COVID-19. Study as a whole: Each person enrolled got two BNT162b2 or mRNA-1273 vaccine doses. Overlapping SARS-CoV-2, HCoV-NL63, HCoV-OC43 and HCoV-229E spike peptides were used to stimulate cells. Control cultures, each given a CEFX pool, an HIV-1 Nef pool, or no peptide, were included.

This sample's treatment: approximately nine-day PBMC culture with coronavirus spike peptide pools or control peptides (ViraFEST assay). ViraFEST grew antigen-specific T cells using peptide pools, then sequenced TCRs. The Oncomine TCR Beta short-read assay sequenced DNA from cultured CD4+ T cells. Each CDR3 protein is one row after TCRdb ran MiXCR on the PCR reads. The data contain 1,700 or so distinct CDR3 sequences, around 70% of them singletons. Per germline, CDR1 SGHTA and CDR2 FQGNSA. The CDR3 is made up of 15 amino acids. Trimming shortened V by 4 bases and J by 5 bases, and 17 bases separated the two germline ends. On this clonotype itself: Its antigen remains unidentified.

The origin of this receptor is a human donor who had recovered from COVID-19. The chain joins TRBV7-2 to TRBJ2-5, with D possibly matching TRBD1 (6 bases). The sequences come from CD4+ T cells from blood, cultured in vitro, collected after SARS-CoV-2 vaccination. The CDR3 loop is CASSSKWGLGETQYF. In DNA, the CDR3 is TGTGCCAGCAGCTCGAAGTGGGGGCTCGGGGAGACCCAGTACTTC.